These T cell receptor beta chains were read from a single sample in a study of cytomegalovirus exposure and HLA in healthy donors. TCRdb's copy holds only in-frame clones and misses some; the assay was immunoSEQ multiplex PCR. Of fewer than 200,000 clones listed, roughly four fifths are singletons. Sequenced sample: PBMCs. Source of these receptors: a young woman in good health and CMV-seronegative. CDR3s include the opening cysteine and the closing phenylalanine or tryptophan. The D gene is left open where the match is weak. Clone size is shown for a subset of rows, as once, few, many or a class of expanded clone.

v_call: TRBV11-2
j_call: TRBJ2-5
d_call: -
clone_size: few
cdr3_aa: CASSLDPGKETQYF
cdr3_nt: TGTGCCAGCAGCTTAGACCCAGGGAAAGAGACCCAGTACTTC

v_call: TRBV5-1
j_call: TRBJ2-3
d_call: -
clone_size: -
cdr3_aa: CASVELGRVGTDTQYF
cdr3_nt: TGCGCCAGCGTAGAGTTGGGCAGGGTGGGCACAGATACGCAGTATTTT

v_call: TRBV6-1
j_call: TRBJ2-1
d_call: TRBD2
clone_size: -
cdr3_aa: CASREAGGYNEQFF
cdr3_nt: TGTGCCAGCAGAGAAGCGGGGGGCTACAATGAGCAGTTCTTC

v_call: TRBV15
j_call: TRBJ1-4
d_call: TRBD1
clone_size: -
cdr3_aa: CATSRDGTGGEKLFF
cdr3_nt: TGTGCCACCAGCAGAGACGGGACAGGGGGCGAAAAACTGTTTTTT

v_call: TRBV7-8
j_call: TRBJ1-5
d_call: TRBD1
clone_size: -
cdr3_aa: CASSPTGGTEQGNQPQHF
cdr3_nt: TGTGCCAGCAGCCCCACCGGCGGGACAGAACAAGGCAATCAGCCCCAGCATTTT

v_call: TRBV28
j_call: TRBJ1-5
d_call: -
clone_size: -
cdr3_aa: CASSALWDSHQPQHF
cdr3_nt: TGTGCCAGCAGTGCTCTCTGGGACTCCCACCAGCCCCAGCATTTT

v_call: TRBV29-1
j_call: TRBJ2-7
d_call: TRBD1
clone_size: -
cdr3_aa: CSARGQGTYEQYF
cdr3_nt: TGCAGCGCCCGGGGACAGGGAACCTACGAGCAGTACTTC

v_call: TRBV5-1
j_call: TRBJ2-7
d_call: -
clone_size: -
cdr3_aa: CASSLRQNTYEQYF
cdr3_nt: TGCGCCAGCAGCCTTAGACAGAACACCTACGAGCAGTACTTC

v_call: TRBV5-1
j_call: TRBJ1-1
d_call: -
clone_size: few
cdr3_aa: CASSFVVGRDTEAFF
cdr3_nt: TGCGCCAGCAGCTTCGTCGTGGGCAGAGACACTGAAGCTTTCTTT

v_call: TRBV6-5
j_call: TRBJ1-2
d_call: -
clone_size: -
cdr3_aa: CASSYSNGGAGYGYTF
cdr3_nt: TGTGCCAGCAGTTACTCGAATGGGGGCGCGGGCTATGGCTACACCTTC

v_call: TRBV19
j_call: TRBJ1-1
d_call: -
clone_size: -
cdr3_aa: CASSYGGPSTEAFF
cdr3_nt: TGTGCCAGTAGTTACGGGGGGCCGAGCACTGAAGCTTTCTTT

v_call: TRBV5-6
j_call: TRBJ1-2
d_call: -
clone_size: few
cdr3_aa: CASSLIREDLNYGYTF
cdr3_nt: TGTGCCAGCAGCTTGATCCGGGAGGACCTTAACTATGGCTACACCTTC

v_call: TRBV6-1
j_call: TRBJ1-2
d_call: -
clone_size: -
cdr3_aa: CASSLSTEYGYTF
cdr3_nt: TGTGCCAGCAGTCTCTCGACAGAGTATGGCTACACCTTC

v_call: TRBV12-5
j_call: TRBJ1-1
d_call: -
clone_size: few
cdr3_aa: CASGSPYLADGAFF
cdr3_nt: TGTGCTAGTGGTTCCCCTTATTTAGCGGACGGTGCTTTCTTT

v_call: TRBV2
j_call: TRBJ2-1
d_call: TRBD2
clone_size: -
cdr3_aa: CASGSSGRYNEQFF
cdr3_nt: TGTGCCAGCGGTTCTAGCGGGAGGTACAATGAGCAGTTCTTC

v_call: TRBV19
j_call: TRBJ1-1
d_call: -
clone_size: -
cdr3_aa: CASSIGGGATEAFF
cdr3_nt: TGTGCCAGTAGTATCGGGGGAGGGGCCACTGAAGCTTTCTTT

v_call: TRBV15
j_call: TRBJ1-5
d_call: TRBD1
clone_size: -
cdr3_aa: CATSRPDRGRSNQPQHF
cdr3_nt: TGTGCCACCAGCAGACCCGACAGGGGGCGAAGCAATCAGCCCCAGCATTTT

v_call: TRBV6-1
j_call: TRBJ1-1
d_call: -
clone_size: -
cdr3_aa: CASSELDAGAYTEAFF
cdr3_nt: TGTGCCAGCAGTGAATTGGACGCAGGGGCTTACACTGAAGCTTTCTTT

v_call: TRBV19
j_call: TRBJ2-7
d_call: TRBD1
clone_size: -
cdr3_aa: CASSWGTAYEQYF
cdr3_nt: TGTGCCAGTAGTTGGGGGACAGCCTACGAGCAGTACTTC

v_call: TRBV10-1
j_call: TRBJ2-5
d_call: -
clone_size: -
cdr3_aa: CASSEGGGGTQETQYF
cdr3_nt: TGCGCCAGCAGTGAGGGTGGAGGAGGTACTCAAGAGACCCAGTACTTC